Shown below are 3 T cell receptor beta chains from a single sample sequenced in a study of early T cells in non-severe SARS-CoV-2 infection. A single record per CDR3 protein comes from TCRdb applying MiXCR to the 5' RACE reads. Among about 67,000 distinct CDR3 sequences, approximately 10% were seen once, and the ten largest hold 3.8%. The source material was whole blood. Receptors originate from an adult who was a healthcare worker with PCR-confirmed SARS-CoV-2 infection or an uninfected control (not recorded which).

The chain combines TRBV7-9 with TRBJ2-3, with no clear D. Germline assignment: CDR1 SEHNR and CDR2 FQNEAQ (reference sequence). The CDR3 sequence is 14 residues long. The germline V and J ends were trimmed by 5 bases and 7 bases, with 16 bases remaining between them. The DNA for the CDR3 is TGTGCCAGCAGCCCCACGGCCTTCGCGTATACGCAGTATTTT. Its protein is CASSPTAFAYTQYF.

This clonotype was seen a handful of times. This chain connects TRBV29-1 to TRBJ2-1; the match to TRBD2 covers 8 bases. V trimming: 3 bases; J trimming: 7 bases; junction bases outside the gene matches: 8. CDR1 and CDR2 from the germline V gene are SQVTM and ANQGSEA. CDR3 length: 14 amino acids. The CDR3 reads CSVDKAGVQNEQFF. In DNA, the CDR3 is TGCAGCGTTGACAAAGCGGGAGTTCAGAATGAGCAGTTCTTC.

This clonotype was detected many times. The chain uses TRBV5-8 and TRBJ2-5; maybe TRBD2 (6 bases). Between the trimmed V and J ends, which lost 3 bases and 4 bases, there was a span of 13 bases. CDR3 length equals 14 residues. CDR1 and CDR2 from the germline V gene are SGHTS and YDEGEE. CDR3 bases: TGTGCCAGCAGCTCCGGCGGGACCGGAGAGACCCAGTACTTC. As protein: CASSSGGTGETQYF.